Listed here are 21 T cell receptor beta chains from one sample, sequenced in a study of STAT5B mutations in CD4+ large granular lymphocyte leukemia. Repertoires were generated with immunoSEQ multiplex PCR, while TCRdb's copy carries only in-frame clones and drops some. Found here are 950 to 1,500 clones, about 77% of them singletons; the top ten hold over 90%. The specimen sequenced was PBMCs. Receptors originate from a man aged 65 to 79 with CD4+ T-cell large granular lymphocyte leukemia.

With respect to this clone: One junction end does not reproduce the germline sequence, and a read error may be involved. The chain joins TRBV7-6 to TRBJ1-2, with 7 positions matching TRBD1. The CDR3 has 12 amino acids. Germline assignment: CDR1 SGHVS and CDR2 FNYEAQ. CDR3 in DNA: TGTGCCAGCAGCTTAAAGGGTAAGGGGACAGTCTTC. Encoded protein: CASSLKGKGTVF.

The chain is built from TRBV14 and TRBJ1-2; no clear D gene. The germline CDR1 and CDR2 sequences are SGHDN and FVKESK. V lost 6 bases to trimming and J lost 4 bases, with 15 bases between them. CDR3 size: 14 residues. CDR3 bases: TGTGCCAGCAGGCAGGCGGGCAGGACCTATGGCTACACCTTC. This gives the protein CASRQAGRTYGYTF.

The chain carries TRBV5-5 and TRBJ1-4; the match to TRBD1 covers 7 bases. The CDR3 extends over 16 amino acids. Losses at the gene ends were 4 bases for V and 7 bases for J; bases not matched to a gene: 13. Germline V gene data show CDR1 as SGHKS and CDR2 as YYEKEE (reference sequence). The CDR3 loop reads CASSPNNQGGVEKLFF. CDR3 bases: TGTGCCAGCAGCCCCAACAACCAGGGGGGGGTTGAAAAACTGTTTTTT. The full variable domain, rest sourced from reference TRBV5-5 and TRBJ1-4, is DAGVTQSPTHLIKTRGQQVTLRCSPISGHKSVSWYQQVLGQGPQFIFQYYEKEERGRGNFPDRFSARQFPNYSSELNVNALLLGDSALYLCASSPNNQGGVEKLFFGSGTQLSVL.

The chain carries TRBV7-2 and TRBJ1-2, with D possibly being TRBD1 (5 bases). The germline CDR1 and CDR2 sequences are SGHTA and FQGNSA. The CDR3 contains 13 residues. Trimming took off 5 bases at V and 6 bases at J, with 13 bases between the two ends. The CDR3 loop is CASSPGGTHGYTF. DNA for the CDR3: TGTGCCAGCAGCCCTGGGGGTACCCATGGCTACACCTTC.

This clone is labeled medium-sized. The sample has other DNA sequences that encode this CDR3 too. The chain employs TRBV19 and TRBJ1-5; D possibly corresponds to TRBD1 (6 bases). CDR1 is LNHDA, CDR2 SQIVND, per germline (reference sequence). The CDR3 consists of 13 residues. Trimming took off 6 bases at V and 6 bases at J, with 12 bases between the two ends. DNA of the CDR3: TGTGCCAGTAGCGCAGGGGTTCGTCAGCCCCAGCATTTT. Its translation: CASSAGVRQPQHF.

The V gene is TRBV7-9, the J gene TRBJ1-1; maybe TRBD1 (5 bases). With 5 bases removed from V and 8 bases from J, the gap between germline ends came to 12 bases. The CDR3 loop spans 12 amino acids. Germline CDR1 is SEHNR and CDR2 is FQNEAQ (reference sequence). In DNA, the CDR3 is TGTGCCAGCAGCCCAGGGCGGGTGGAAGCTTTCTTT. The encoded protein is CASSPGRVEAFF. Based on the CDR3 plus reference TRBV7-9 and TRBJ1-1, the full variable domain is DTGVSQNPRHKITKRGQNVTFRCDPISEHNRLYWYRQTLGQGPEFLTYFQNEAQLEKSRLLSDRFSAERPKGSFSTLEIQRTEQGDSAMYLCASSPGRVEAFFGQGTRLTVV.

The J gene is TRBJ2-5, the V gene TRBV19; the match to TRBD2 covers 11 bases. J was trimmed by 0 bases and V by 8 bases; bases with no gene match: 5. Germline-derived CDR1 and CDR2 are LNHDA and SQIVND (reference sequence). CDR3 length: 15 residues. The CDR3 here is CASGGTSGYQETQYF. The CDR3 DNA reads TGTGCCAGTGGTGGGACTAGCGGTTACCAAGAGACCCAGTACTTC.

The rearrangement uses TRBV2 and TRBJ2-7, with D possibly matching TRBD2 (6 bases). Germline CDR1 and CDR2: SNHLY and FYNNEI. There are 14 residues in the CDR3. V gave up 6 bases and J gave up 5 bases, with 17 bases separating them. CDR3 nucleotide sequence: TGTGCCAGCAGGAGCGGAGGGCGGAACGACGAGCAGTACTTC. It specifies CASRSGGRNDEQYF.

This rearrangement joins TRBV20-1 to TRBJ2-1; D gene unclear. CDR1 is DFQATT, CDR2 SNEGSKA, per germline (reference sequence). V gave up 4 bases and J gave up 3 bases, with 4 bases separating them. This CDR3 is built from 11 residues. The CDR3 is CSAKDYNEQFF. The CDR3 DNA follows: TGCAGTGCTAAAGACTACAATGAGCAGTTCTTC.

The V gene is TRBV7-8, the J gene TRBJ2-7, with a tentative D call TRBD2 (5 bases). This CDR3 spans 15 amino acids. Looked up from germline, CDR1 is SGHVS and CDR2 is FQNEAQ. Trimming took off 5 bases at V and 7 bases at J, with 21 bases between the two ends. CDR3 nucleotides: TGTGCCAGCAGCCCACTAACCGGACTCCGGGGTGAGCAGTACTTC. Translating it yields CASSPLTGLRGEQYF.

The CDR3 loop reads CASRLVLANYGYTF. In DNA, the CDR3 is TGTGCAAGTCGCTTAGTTCTCGCTAACTATGGCTACACCTTC. J is TRBJ1-2 and V is TRBV12-2. TRBV12-2 is recorded as a pseudogene. The CDR3 runs to 14 residues.

The chain links TRBV7-2 to TRBJ1-2; D unclear. The CDR3 covers 15 residues. The V end was cut by 2 bases, the J end by 3 bases, with 13 bases between. Germline V gene data show CDR1 as SGHTA and CDR2 as FQGNSA. The CDR3 DNA follows: TGTGCCAGCAGCTTAAGTGGTGGAGCGTACTATGGCTACACCTTC. Protein product: CASSLSGGAYYGYTF.

The rearrangement uses TRBV5-1 and TRBJ2-7, with TRBD1 matching 7 bases. This CDR3 contains 15 residues. V lost 4 bases, J lost 5 bases, and 12 bases stayed unmatched. Germline CDR1 SGHRS, CDR2 YFSETQ. The CDR3 spells CASSDTGEPTNEQYF. The CDR3 DNA is TGCGCCAGCAGCGACACAGGGGAACCGACCAACGAGCAGTACTTC.

This rearrangement joins TRBV11-2 to TRBJ2-1; D remains ambiguous. V shed 2 bases and J shed 7 bases, with 12 bases lying between them. CDR3 size: 14 residues. CDR1 is SGHAT, CDR2 FQNNGV, per germline. In DNA form, the CDR3 reads TGTGCCAGCAGCTTAATAAACAGAAGAAATGAGCAGTTCTTC. The encoded protein is CASSLINRRNEQFF.

In this sample, this clone is large. The chain has TRBV7-7 and TRBJ1-1; D not resolved. The CDR3 is 11 amino acids. Germline values: CDR1 SSHAT, CDR2 FNYEAQ (reference sequence). CDR3: CASPRHSEAFF. CDR3 DNA sequence: TGTGCTAGTCCGAGGCACTCTGAAGCTTTCTTT.

The chain carries TRBV4-3 and TRBJ2-5; D gene unclear. The V gene lost 0 bases and the J gene lost 2 bases, with 7 bases spanning the gap. Germline CDR1 and CDR2: LGHNA and YSLEER. The CDR3 spans 14 residues. The CDR3, as DNA: TGCGCCAGCAGCCAAGAGCTGGGGCAAGAGACCCAGTACTTC. This gives the protein CASSQELGQETQYF.

The rearrangement uses TRBV4-3 and TRBJ1-2; no clear D gene. The V end lost 8 bases, the J end lost 4 bases, and 17 bases lay between the germline ends. The CDR3 has 14 amino acids. In germline, CDR1 is LGHNA, CDR2 YSLEER. CDR3 in amino acids: CASARDLLGYGYTF. CDR3 coding DNA: TGCGCCAGCGCCCGAGACCTTCTAGGCTATGGCTACACCTTC.

As for this clone: One end of the junction does not line up with germline, which may come from a read error. This sequence joins TRBV5-1 and TRBJ1-3; possibly TRBD1 for D (5 bases). Germline V gene sequence: CDR1 SGHRS, CDR2 YFSETQ. The CDR3 extends over 13 amino acids. DNA for the CDR3: TGCGCCAGCAGCCCCCAGGGTGGAGACACCATATATTTT. Amino acids: CASSPQGGDTIYF.

V is TRBV7-2 and J is TRBJ1-5; D unresolved. The CDR3 is 16 residues long. From germline, CDR1 is SGHTA and CDR2 FQGNSA. V dropped 2 bases and J dropped 5 bases, with 16 bases sitting between them. The CDR3 loop reads CASSLSLTGLYQPQHF. The CDR3 DNA sequence: TGTGCCAGCAGCTTAAGTCTGACCGGCCTCTATCAGCCCCAGCATTTT. Filled out from reference TRBV7-2 and TRBJ1-5, the complete variable domain reads GAGVSQSPSNKVTEKGKDVELRCDPISGHTALYWYRQSLGQGLEFLIYFQGNSAPDKSGLPSDRFSAERTGGSVSTLTIQRTQQEDSAVYLCASSLSLTGLYQPQHFGDGTRLSIL.

The chain has TRBV6-5 and TRBJ2-5, with a weak D call TRBD2 (6 bases). The CDR3 is 14 residues long. In germline, CDR1 is MNHEY, CDR2 SVGAGI. The V end was cut by 5 bases, the J end by 2 bases, with 12 bases between. The CDR3 protein is CASSPGLLQETQYF. The CDR3 DNA follows: TGTGCCAGCAGTCCTGGACTACTGCAAGAGACCCAGTACTTC.

CDR3 in DNA: TGTGCCTGGAGCGCAGGACCCAATCAGCCCCAGCATTTT. Its translation: CAWSAGPNQPQHF. The chain uses TRBV30 and TRBJ1-5; D unresolved. The CDR3 totals 13 residues. The V end lost 3 bases, the J end lost 3 bases, and 9 bases lay between the germline ends. Germline V gives CDR1 GTSNPN, CDR2 SVGIG (reference sequence).